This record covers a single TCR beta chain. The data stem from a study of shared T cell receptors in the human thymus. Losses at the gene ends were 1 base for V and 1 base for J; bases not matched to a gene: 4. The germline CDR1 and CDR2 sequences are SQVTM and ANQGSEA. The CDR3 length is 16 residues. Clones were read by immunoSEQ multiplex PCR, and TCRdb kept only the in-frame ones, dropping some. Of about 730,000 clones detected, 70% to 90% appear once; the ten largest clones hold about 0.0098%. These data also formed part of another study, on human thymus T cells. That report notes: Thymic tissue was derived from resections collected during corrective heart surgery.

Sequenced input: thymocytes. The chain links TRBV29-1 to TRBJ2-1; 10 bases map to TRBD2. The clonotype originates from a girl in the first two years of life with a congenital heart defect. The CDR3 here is CSVEGSGGESYNEQFF. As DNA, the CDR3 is TGCAGCGTTGAAGGCAGCGGGGGGGAATCCTACAATGAGCAGTTCTTC.